The sequence of this TCR beta chain was determined in a study of cytomegalovirus exposure and HLA in healthy donors (dated by TCRdb to about 2017). About the investigation overall: According to an earlier analysis of 587 of the donors, some 170 million T cells yielded roughly 110 million unique TCR beta sequences and around 300 Gb of sequence data. About 320 gigabases of sequencing data and 70 million to 100 million unique TCR sequences were included in an early release covering about 700 HLA-typed donors. Alongside the repertoire data, information on donor age, sex, ethnicity and CMV serostatus was compiled. To predict cytomegalovirus infection status, the study combined high-throughput TCR immunosequencing, statistical association of individual TCRs with disease status, and machine learning. The study aimed to test whether cataloging public T cell receptors could reveal signatures of past pathogen exposure. Roughly 5 DR-DQ haplotypes were handled as single units for association and clustering, since linkage in the cohort was strong. Among some 410 genotyped donors of the cohort, an average of approximately 220,000 unique TCR beta nucleotide sequences was sequenced per donor, of which about 19% were non-productive. Of the approximately 400 genotyped donors, approximately 82% fell in the genetic ancestry cluster associated with self-reported Caucasian donors. Both class I and class II loci were covered by HLA typing, at four-digit resolution. Along with the 666-subject first cohort, a separate validation cohort of 120 different subjects was used. The later analysis used no new phenotypic data to find candidate immune exposures, relying instead on TCR beta sequences and their occurrence across donors. In an earlier analysis of roughly 540 of the donors, high-throughput TCR beta sequencing was used to judge whether each TCR beta V gene segment behaved as functional or pseudogenic. Typing coverage varied by locus: about 620-630 donors for A, B, C, DRB1 and DQB1; around 560 for DQA1; about 570 for DPA1; 450 to 480 for DPB1. To study patterns of TCR occurrence, a later analysis re-analyzed previously published TCR beta repertoires from several hundred donors and added high-resolution HLA genotyping. Genome-wide SNP genotypes for about 65% of the roughly 700 donors were used in a later genetic analysis, which treated that subset as a discovery cohort. The study profiled the T cell repertoires of some 610 subjects by immunosequencing and related them to cytomegalovirus serostatus. Every discovery cohort repertoire had been produced on one sequencing platform. Results the study describes overall, beyond this receptor: Most TCR sequences were observed very rarely across donors, whereas some public TCRs were present in many individuals. In an earlier analysis of 587 of the donors, most TCR beta V segments appeared in productive rearrangements about 90% or about 30% of the time, broadly matching IMGT annotations. Because counts were too low, fewer than 20 rarely observed V segments, including chromosome 9 orphons, were excluded from the earlier analysis of some 590 of the donors. In vitro tests confirmed that a few of the cytomegalovirus-associated TCR beta chains recognize cytomegalovirus antigens. According to a later analysis, TCR association rates differed among HLA loci, with DRB1 alleles showing the most associated TCRs and HLA-C alleles showing the fewest. The authors suggested that the approach could potentially be generalized to other disease states and immunological phenotypes. According to a later genetic analysis, donors in an Asian-associated ancestry cluster had fewer N-insertions in productive TCRs than the roughly 700-donor mean. The presence/absence analyses assumed that sequencing depth was roughly uniform across donors, and that assumption may not be true. In a later analysis, HLA-associated TCR beta chains were found to be more clonally expanded and to have lower generation probabilities than equally common non-associated chains. In both the original and validation cohorts, the classifier was reported to diagnose cytomegalovirus status with high specificity and sensitivity. Linkage disequilibrium might explain the correlated functional status among segregating V segments, but an unknown experimental factor could not be ruled out. In this cohort, only TCR beta chains were sequenced, and detectable features were limited by the absence of alpha or paired-chain data. CMV serostatus was the only immune exposure information available for the cohort. Several of the top co-occurrence clusters appeared to be linked to parvovirus B19, influenza, CMV and Epstein-Barr virus, according to a later analysis. In a later analysis, most CMV-associated TCR beta chains were found to appear HLA-restricted, with HLA associations seemingly driven largely by CMV exposure. A further reported finding was that TCR beta sequences accurately predicted the HLA-A and HLA-B alleles for most subjects in the first cohort. In a later analysis, 15,000 to 20,000 TCR beta sequences were associated with specific HLA alleles at a false discovery rate of 0.05. In the study, approximately 150 TCR beta chains were listed as associated with cytomegalovirus. An association between a missense DCLRE1C variant and V-gene and J-gene trimming of TCR beta chains was found in a later genetic analysis and replicated in an independent cohort. When HLA alleles, especially DR and DQ, strongly co-occurred, TCR associations were difficult to assign to individual alleles. Some IMGT-functional V segments, including TRBV6-2 and TRBV6-3, could not be distinguished by the 87-base-pair reads and were therefore excluded. The sequencing pipeline was judged likely to have produced a cluster of highly shared sequence variants as a technical artifact. Because HLA typing was unavailable for some donors at each locus, only the typed subset was used in association tests.

In regard to this clone: The antigen this receptor binds is unknown. No base quality values were provided; no much bigger clone lies one nucleotide off.

The cohort consisted of 666 healthy bone marrow donors. At the time of sampling, all cohort members were nominally healthy, though unrecorded immune exposures were likely present. The donor was CMV seropositive and was included in the group of almost 300 seropositive cohort members. Every donor gave a peripheral blood sample, and the peripheral blood mononuclear cells from that sample were used for TCR beta sequencing. The Qiagen DNeasy Blood Extraction Kit was used to extract genomic DNA from the blood cell samples. The cysteine opens and the phenylalanine closes a CDR3 of 12 amino acids. Of all the DNA, just the CDR3 is kept, 36 bases in frame from base 1. V is cut by 0 bases and J by 6 bases, and the space between the germline ends is 3 bases. Looking up the germline V gene (reference sequence) yields CDR1 SGHNT and CDR2 YYREEE. Library preparation was by the immunoSEQ multiplex PCR assay. For the multiplex PCR, a mixture combining 60 forward primers for TCR Vbeta segments and 13 reverse primers for TCR Jbeta segments was used. The CDR3 region of rearranged TCR beta genes was amplified from genomic DNA with a multiplex PCR assay. The amplified TCR beta libraries were sequenced on the Illumina HiSeq System as 87-base-pair reads. As for how the authors treated the data: Across the 666 repertoires, a later analysis counted tens of millions of unique TCR beta chains, around 10 million of which were shared by at least two donors. Raw reads were error-corrected and collapsed into unique sequences with a nearest-neighbor algorithm that merged closely related sequences to remove PCR and sequencing errors. To assign V, D and J gene segments, CDR3 sequences were aligned to IMGT reference sequences. For a sequence to be retained, a match of at least six nucleotides was required to both a V gene segment and a J gene segment. A rearrangement was called productive if the CDR3 had no stop codons and remained in frame with V and J, and every other rearrangement was called non-productive. Following IMGT convention, CDR3 was defined as the stretch from the second conserved V-encoded cysteine up to the conserved J-encoded phenylalanine. Sequences without an unambiguous match to a single V gene segment were excluded from the earlier analysis of approximately 600 of the donors. An earlier analysis of some 500 of the donors classified V segments as functional when productive rearrangements were above 56.7% and as segregating when the standard deviation between donors was above 5%. To diagnose cytomegalovirus status from the catalog of TCR beta chain sequences, a statistical classification framework was built. In a later analysis, V and J genes were assigned by comparing TCR nucleotide sequences against IMGT/GENE-DB human TR gene sequences. In a later analysis, CDR3 sequences and most-parsimonious VDJ recombination scenarios were assigned using the TCRdist pipeline. In a later analysis, every TCR beta chain was defined by the combination of its CDR3 amino acid sequence and its V-gene family, and reads without a unique V-gene family were dropped. In a later analysis, 550 to 650 highly shared, low-generation-probability nucleotide sequences were removed to address suspected cross-contamination and a sequencing artifact. In a later analysis, a clonal expansion index for each public chain was calculated from normalized within-repertoire ranks of inferred template counts. In a later analysis, generation probabilities were computed with a VDJ recombination model fitted to out-of-frame rearrangements, and the resulting probabilities were checked against IGoR. Hypergeometric tests were used in a later analysis to score TCR-TCR, TCR-HLA and TCR-CMV co-occurrence, with a repertoire-size bias correction applied to the TCR pairs. To estimate false discovery rates, a later analysis permuted the HLA or CMV assignments 20 times. In a later analysis, co-occurring TCRs were grouped using DBSCAN, with TCRdist sequence similarity added in when clustering inside HLA-allele-positive subsets. Repertoires with fewer than 30,000 or more than 120,000 public chains were left out of co-occurrence clustering, as were five repertoires with anomalous nucleotide sharing. TCRdb stores this immuneACCESS table with in-frame sequences only. Part of the clones is absent; in the studies checked, under half of the shortfall reflects unresolved V genes, and no reason is known for the rest. That table supplies the V and J calls and clone size; D and trimming were determined from the DNA. This sample lists about 160,000 clones; about 80% were detected once. About 0.93% of the sample belongs to the ten largest clones.

In this chain, TRBV5-4 is recombined with TRBJ2-2; no D gene is confidently identified. The sequenced sample consisted of PBMCs. The sequence came from a woman aged 50 to 65 in good health and CMV-seropositive. The CDR3 sequence is CASSLASGELFF. In nucleotide form, the sequence is TGTGCCAGCAGCTTGGCCTCCGGGGAGCTGTTTTTT.